This TCR beta chain comes out of a study of CD8+CD57+ T cells in acquired aplastic anemia. Genomic DNA provided the template from which TCR beta VDJ and CDR3 profiles were obtained. A single record per CDR3 protein comes from TCRdb applying MiXCR to the reads. The sample has around 200,000 distinct CDR3 sequences; approximately 48% are singletons. Patients who underwent sequencing had shown CD8+CD57+ cell expansion by flow cytometry. Regarding this clonotype: This may come from a read error, since a much larger clone is one base off.

The sequence was obtained from a human donor with aplastic anemia. Sequenced input: sorted CD4+, CD8+, or CD8+CD57+ T cells (not recorded which) from PBMCs.

CDR3 sequence: CASSSMGQGKGYDEQFF. The CDR3 nucleotides read TGTGCCAGCAGTTCCATGGGACAGGGTAAGGGATACGATGAGCAGTTCTTC. The genes are TRBV12-3 or TRBV12-4 and TRBJ2-1; the match to TRBD1 covers 9 bases. Trimming removed 4 bases from V and 8 bases from J; junction bases left unmatched: 15. CDR3 length: 17 amino acids.